This T cell receptor beta chain was identified in a study of shared clonotypes between healthy human individuals. Turning to this clone: As yet, its antigen is unknown.

Germline CDR1 and CDR2: SGHVS and FQNEAQ. Trimming removed 2 bases at V and 0 bases at J, with 7 bases between. The CDR3 spans 14 residues. Deep was the level used in running the assay. Once extracted for a subset, genomic DNA was divided evenly among several immunoSEQ plates. The table came from immunoSEQ multiplex PCR; TCRdb's copy has only in-frame clones and leaves some out. The sample holds approximately 1.9 million clones, approximately 92% seen once. CD45RO-negative cells were positively selected for CCR7, leaving out terminally differentiated effector memory CD45RA+ cells. Study findings and constraints: When naive CD4 clonotypes were compared across a few donors, 4% to 6.5% were shared.

The clonotype originates from a man aged 18 to 30 in good health. Some clones in this sample may be carry-over from other donors' samples. Source material: naive CD8+ T cells from PBMCs. The V and J genes are TRBV7-8 and TRBJ1-2; D is undetermined. The CDR3 spells CASSLSSSNYGYTF. Here the CDR3 DNA reads TGTGCCAGCAGCTTATCTTCCTCTAACTATGGCTACACCTTC.